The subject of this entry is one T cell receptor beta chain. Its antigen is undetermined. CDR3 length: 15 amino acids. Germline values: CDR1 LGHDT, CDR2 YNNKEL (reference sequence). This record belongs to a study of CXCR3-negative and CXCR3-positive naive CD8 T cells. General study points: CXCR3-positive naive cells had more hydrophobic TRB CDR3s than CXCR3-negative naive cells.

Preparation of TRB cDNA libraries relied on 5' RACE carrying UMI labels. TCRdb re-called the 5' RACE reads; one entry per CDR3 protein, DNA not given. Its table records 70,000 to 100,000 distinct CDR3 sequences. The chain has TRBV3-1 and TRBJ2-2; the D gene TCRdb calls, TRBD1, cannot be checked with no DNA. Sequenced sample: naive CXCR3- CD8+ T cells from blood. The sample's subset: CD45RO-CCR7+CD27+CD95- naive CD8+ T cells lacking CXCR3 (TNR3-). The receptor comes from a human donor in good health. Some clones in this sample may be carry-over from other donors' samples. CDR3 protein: CASSPLTGPTGELFF.